This passage covers 16 T cell receptor beta chains from one sample sequenced in a study of cytomegalovirus exposure and HLA in healthy donors. Researchers ran the PCR with 60 Vbeta and 13 Jbeta primers. The data were produced by immunoSEQ multiplex PCR, yet TCRdb's version contains in-frame clones alone and is incomplete. Of 90,000 to 120,000 clones in the sample, roughly 80% were seen once. The specimen was PBMCs. The receptors come from a young man in good health and CMV-seronegative.

The V gene is TRBV25-1, the J gene TRBJ1-3, with a weak D call TRBD1 (6 bases). Germline CDR1 is MGHDK and CDR2 is SYGVNS. The CDR3 runs 14 residues. Trimming removed 3 bases at V and 2 bases at J, with 8 bases between. The CDR3 here is CASSEAGAGNTIYF. The CDR3, as DNA: TGTGCCAGCAGTGAGGCAGGGGCTGGAAACACCATATATTTT.

This chain joins TRBV5-1 and TRBJ2-7; the D gene is possibly TRBD2 (7 bases). Germline V CDR1 and CDR2: SGHRS, YFSETQ. The CDR3 has 13 residues. Trimming pared 4 bases from V and 3 bases from J, leaving 11 bases between. CDR3 sequence: CASSRGDIYEQYF. The DNA of the CDR3 is TGCGCCAGCAGCCGGGGGGACATCTACGAGCAGTACTTC.

Here the CDR3 DNA reads TGTGCCAGCAGCTTAGCGGGGGGCCAAGAGACCCAGTACTTC. Amino acid sequence: CASSLAGGQETQYF. The chain recombines TRBV6-5 with TRBJ2-5, with 10 bases matching TRBD2. CDR1 and CDR2 (germline): MNHEY, SVGAGI. V trimming: 6 bases; J trimming: 1 base; junction bases outside the gene matches: 2. CDR3 length: 14 amino acids.

The chain links TRBV5-1 to TRBJ2-2; TRBD1 matches 7 bases. V shed 4 bases, J shed 5 bases, and the junction held 5 bases outside the gene matches. The germline V gene encodes CDR1 SGHRS and CDR2 YFSETQ. This CDR3 has 14 residues. CDR3 loop: CASSPRTGTGELFF. CDR3 nucleotide sequence: TGCGCCAGCAGCCCTCGGACAGGAACCGGGGAGCTGTTTTTT.

The chain couples TRBV5-1 to TRBJ2-7; 11 bases map to TRBD2. J gave up 5 bases and V 0 bases, and 7 bases lay outside the gene matches. Germline values: CDR1 SGHRS, CDR2 YFSETQ. This CDR3 region has 16 residues. CDR3 loop: CASSLAASGGIDEQYF. CDR3 DNA: TGCGCCAGCAGCTTGGCGGCTAGCGGGGGGATTGACGAGCAGTACTTC.

The V call is TRBV6-5, the J call TRBJ2-2; possibly TRBD2 for D (6 bases). The CDR3 is 15 residues long. CDR1 and CDR2 (germline): MNHEY, SVGAGI. Deletions cut 2 bases from V and 3 bases from J, with 10 bases between. CDR3 sequence (DNA): TGTGCCAGCAGTTACACTAGCTCATACACCGGGGAGCTGTTTTTT. Translation: CASSYTSSYTGELFF.

V and J are TRBV5-1 and TRBJ2-5, with 7 positions matching TRBD1. V lost 5 bases, J lost 5 bases, and 9 bases stayed unmatched. The CDR3 totals 14 residues. Germline CDR1 and CDR2: SGHRS and YFSETQ. CDR3 bases: TGCGCCAGCAGTTGGGAAGGGGGCTTGGAGACCCAGTACTTC. It specifies CASSWEGGLETQYF.

The rearrangement joins TRBV9 to TRBJ2-2; D gene uncertain. This CDR3 comprises 13 residues. Germline CDR1 is SGDLS and CDR2 is YYNGEE. V dropped 0 bases and J dropped 6 bases, with 6 bases sitting between them. The CDR3 loop is CASSVGYSGELFF. Here the CDR3 DNA reads TGTGCCAGCAGCGTAGGCTATTCCGGGGAGCTGTTTTTT.

The chain combines TRBV6-1 with TRBJ1-4, with D possibly TRBD1 on 5 matching bases. Germline V gives CDR1 MNHNS, CDR2 SASEGT. The CDR3 runs to 14 residues. V was clipped by 4 bases and J by 2 bases, with 8 bases between them. The CDR3 nucleotides are TGTGCCAGCAGTGCGACAGCTACTAATGAAAAACTGTTTTTT. This translates into CASSATATNEKLFF.

This clone has only a few counts. V is TRBV6-1 and J is TRBJ1-5, with 11 nucleotides matching TRBD1. CDR3 size: 15 residues. V dropped 5 bases and J dropped 6; count of bases not matched to a gene: 6. Germline loops: CDR1 MNHNS, CDR2 SASEGT. The CDR3, as DNA: TGTGCCAGCAGTTTCGGGACAGGGGGTCGTCAGCCCCAGCATTTT. It translates to CASSFGTGGRQPQHF.

The CDR3 DNA reads as TGTGCCAGCAGATCTGTGGGGGCGAACACTGAAGCTTTCTTT. Its translation is CASRSVGANTEAFF. The chain carries TRBV25-1 and TRBJ1-1; weak D call: TRBD1 (6 bases). CDR3 length: 14 amino acids. Looked up from germline, CDR1 is MGHDK and CDR2 is SYGVNS. Trimming cost V 6 bases and J 1 base, with 12 bases left between them.

This clone was counted a few times. The chain employs TRBV4-2 and TRBJ2-6; D ambiguous. The length of the CDR3 is 15 residues. Trimming took 2 bases from V and 0 from J, leaving 5 bases between them. Germline V gene data show CDR1 as LGHNA and CDR2 as YNFKEQ. The CDR3 sequence: CASSQKHSGANVLTF. CDR3 sequence (DNA): TGTGCCAGCAGCCAAAAGCACTCTGGGGCCAACGTCCTGACTTTC.

The genes are TRBV5-1 and TRBJ2-7, with a tentative D call TRBD2 (5 bases). This CDR3 has 13 amino acids. Trimming took off 2 bases at V and 3 bases at J, with 9 bases between the two ends. CDR1 SGHRS and CDR2 YFSETQ come from the germline V gene. The CDR3 sequence is CASSLRENYEQYF. CDR3 bases: TGCGCCAGCAGCTTACGGGAAAACTACGAGCAGTACTTC.

This chain joins TRBV9 and TRBJ2-7; 11 bases are a match to TRBD1. The CDR3 is 15 residues long. J was trimmed by 7 bases and V by 1 base; bases with no gene match: 7. Germline assignment: CDR1 SGDLS and CDR2 YYNGEE. The CDR3 loop is CASSVQDRGLEEQYF. The CDR3 coding sequence is TGTGCCAGCAGCGTACAGGACAGGGGGCTGGAAGAGCAGTACTTC.

The chain uses TRBV29-1 and TRBJ2-2; 8 nucleotides agree with TRBD1. The length of the CDR3 is 14 residues. Germline CDR1 reads SQVTM; CDR2 reads ANQGSEA. V was clipped by 6 bases and J by 2 bases; unmatched bases: 5. The CDR3 nucleotides read TGCAGCGTCGCAGGGGGCGTTAACACCGGGGAGCTGTTTTTT. Its translation is CSVAGGVNTGELFF.

This clone was counted a few times. The chain links TRBV2 to TRBJ2-7; D remains unclear. Germline V lookup: CDR1 SNHLY, CDR2 FYNNEI. The germline V and J ends were trimmed by 3 bases and 1 base, with 7 bases remaining between them. This CDR3 has 13 amino acids. The CDR3 region has the DNA TGTGCCAGCAGTGATCGGGTTTCCTACGAGCAGTACTTC. Translation: CASSDRVSYEQYF.